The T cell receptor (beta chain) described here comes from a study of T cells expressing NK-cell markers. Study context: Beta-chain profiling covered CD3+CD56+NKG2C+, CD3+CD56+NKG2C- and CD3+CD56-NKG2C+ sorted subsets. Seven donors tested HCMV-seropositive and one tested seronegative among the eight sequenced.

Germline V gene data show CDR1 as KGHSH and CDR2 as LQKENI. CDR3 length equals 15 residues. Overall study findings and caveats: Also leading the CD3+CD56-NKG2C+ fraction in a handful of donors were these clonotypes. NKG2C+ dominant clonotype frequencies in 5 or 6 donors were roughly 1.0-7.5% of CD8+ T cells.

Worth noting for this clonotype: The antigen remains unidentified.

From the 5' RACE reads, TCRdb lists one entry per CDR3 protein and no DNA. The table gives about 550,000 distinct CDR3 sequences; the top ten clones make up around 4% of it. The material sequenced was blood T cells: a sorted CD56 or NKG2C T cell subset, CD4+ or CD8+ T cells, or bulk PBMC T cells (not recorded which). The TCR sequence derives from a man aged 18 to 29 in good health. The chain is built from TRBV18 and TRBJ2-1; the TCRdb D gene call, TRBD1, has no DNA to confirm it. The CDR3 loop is CASSPLQGVRNEQFF.